Below are 17 T cell receptor beta chains sequenced from a single sample in a study of T cells expressing NK-cell markers. TCRdb reprocessed the 5' RACE reads and stores each CDR3 protein as one record, lacking DNA. This sample's table has roughly 430,000 distinct CDR3 sequences. Sequencing was performed on blood T cells: a sorted CD56 or NKG2C T cell subset, CD4+ or CD8+ T cells, or bulk PBMC T cells (not recorded which). These receptors came from a woman between 18 and 75 years old in good health.

The rearrangement uses TRBV4-2 and TRBJ2-5; TCRdb's D call, TRBD2, is unchecked because there is no DNA. CDR1 and CDR2 (germline): LGHNA, YNFKEQ. The CDR3 covers 15 residues. The CDR3 sequence is CASSRERGGLETQYF.

This rearrangement joins TRBV20-1 to TRBJ2-1; the D call of TRBD2 rests on TCRdb alone, since no DNA is present to check it. The CDR3 extends over 16 amino acids. Looked up from germline, CDR1 is DFQATT and CDR2 is SNEGSKA (reference sequence). The chain's CDR3 is CSARDPGGGRYNEQFF.

This rearrangement joins TRBV12-3 or TRBV12-4 to TRBJ2-1; TCRdb lists TRBD2, though no DNA is available to test this call. This CDR3 has 16 residues. CDR3 protein: CASSPYGIAAYNEQFF.

The V and J genes are TRBV20-1 and TRBJ1-1; the TRBD1 assignment by TCRdb is unverifiable without DNA. CDR3 length: 15 residues. CDR1 and CDR2 from the germline V gene are DFQATT and SNEGSKA (reference sequence). The CDR3 protein is CSASPTGGSWTEAFF.

V is TRBV11-2 and J is TRBJ2-2. The CDR3 length is 12 residues. Germline CDR1 and CDR2: SGHAT and FQNNGV. This chain's CDR3 is CASSLDPGELFF.

V and J are TRBV6-5 and TRBJ2-5. CDR1 MNHEY and CDR2 SVGAGI come from the germline V gene. The CDR3 consists of 12 residues. The CDR3: CASREEAETQYF.

The J gene is TRBJ1-1, the V gene TRBV4-1; as DNA is missing, the TRBD1 call by TCRdb cannot be tested. In germline, CDR1 is MGHRA, CDR2 YSYEKL. The CDR3 is made up of 14 amino acids. CDR3 region: CASSQMGQLTEAFF.

The chain combines TRBV7-2 with TRBJ2-1; lacking DNA, the TRBD1 call made by TCRdb goes unchecked. Germline CDR1 is SGHTA and CDR2 is FQGNSA. CDR3 length: 17 residues. This chain's CDR3 is CASSSRGGASSYNEQFF.

The chain joins TRBV12-3 or TRBV12-4 to TRBJ2-3; without DNA, the TCRdb call of TRBD1 cannot be checked. This CDR3 contains 13 residues. The CDR3 reads CASTPGATQTVDF.

The chain's CDR3 is CASSGSLWTGFMDEQFF. The chain joins TRBV19 to TRBJ2-1; as DNA is missing, the TRBD1 call by TCRdb cannot be tested. Germline loops: CDR1 LNHDA, CDR2 SQIVND (reference sequence). The CDR3 has 17 residues.

The chain couples TRBV15 to TRBJ2-5; TCRdb outputs TRBD1, but without DNA this stays unchecked. Germline CDR1 is LNHNV and CDR2 is YYDKDF (reference sequence). The CDR3 has 14 residues. CDR3 protein: CATSGGAEQETQYF. The full variable domain, with the rest looked up from reference TRBV15 and TRBJ2-5, is DAMVIQNPRYQVTQFGKPVTLSCSQTLNHNVMYWYQQKSSQAPKLLFHYYDKDFNNEADTPDNFQSRRPNTSFCFLDIRSPGLGDTAMYLCATSGGAEQETQYFGPGTRLLVL.

The CDR3 sequence: CASSRASLWVAYEQYF. The rearrangement joins TRBV3-1 to TRBJ2-7; TCRdb selects TRBD1, and the lack of DNA leaves this call unchecked. The CDR3 is 16 residues long. CDR1 is LGHDT, CDR2 YNNKEL, per germline (reference sequence).

The chain employs TRBV29-1 and TRBJ1-5; there is no DNA to check the TCRdb D call of TRBD1. There are 13 residues in the CDR3. Per the germline V gene, CDR1 is SQVTM and CDR2 is ANQGSEA. CDR3 sequence: CSVAAGDNQPQHF.

The chain carries TRBV7-2 and TRBJ1-4; without DNA, the TCRdb call of TRBD1 cannot be checked. This CDR3 region has 17 residues. Germline V lookup: CDR1 SGHTA, CDR2 FQGNSA. This CDR3 is CASSLAWSGQGKEKLFF.

The V and J genes are TRBV6-1 and TRBJ1-2; TCRdb designates TRBD1, a call that cannot be tested without DNA. CDR3 length: 13 residues. Germline loops: CDR1 MNHNS, CDR2 SASEGT. This CDR3 is CASSQGLGYGYTF.

CDR3 amino acids: CSAREGGPAYNEQFF. The rearrangement links TRBV20-1 to TRBJ2-1; TCRdb's D gene call, TRBD1, goes unchecked for lack of DNA. There are 15 residues in the CDR3. CDR1 is DFQATT, CDR2 SNEGSKA, per germline (reference sequence).

The chain is built from TRBV14 and TRBJ2-3. The CDR3 spans 15 residues. Germline CDR1 SGHDN, CDR2 FVKESK. This CDR3 reads CASSHLRIRTDTQYF.